This T cell receptor beta chain comes out of a study of CD8+ T cells in alopecia areata. Findings and caveats of the study: Tofacitinib significantly brought down scalp clonality and expanded CD8+ clones among top 100.

Treatment defined: oral pan-JAK inhibitor, 5-10 mg twice daily. As to this clone: Its matching antigen is unknown.

RNA was extracted and reverse transcribed into cDNA as the sequencing template. Profiled with immunoSEQ multiplex PCR; TCRdb holds only in-frame clones, not every one. The sample includes 90,000 to 120,000 clones, 84% of them seen just once. The CDR3 spans 15 residues. Germline assignment: CDR1 SGHTA and CDR2 FQGNSA. The V and J ends lost 3 bases and 0 bases respectively, with 11 bases between them. The material sequenced was CD8+ T cells sorted from blood, taken at week 24, from a patient treated with tofacitinib. The chain has TRBV7-2 and TRBJ2-5; D assignment may be TRBD1 or TRBD2 (5 bases each). This TCR came from a human donor with alopecia areata. CDR3 bases: TGTGCCAGCAGCTTTGGGACGCTCCACCAAGAGACCCAGTACTTC. It codes for CASSFGTLHQETQYF.